This entry concerns a single T cell receptor (beta chain). The CDR3 length is 16 residues. V lost 3 bases to trimming and J lost 9 bases; unmatched junction nucleotides: 9. Germline V gives CDR1 LNHDA, CDR2 SQIVND (reference sequence). The data were obtained in a study of CD8+ T cells in alopecia areata. Treatment given: oral pan-JAK inhibitor, 5-10 mg twice daily. Individuals with alopecia areata gave both lesional scalp punch biopsies and peripheral blood for collection. Reverse transcribed after extraction, RNA yielded cDNA as the sequencing template. Using immunoSEQ multiplex PCR, the repertoire was profiled, and TCRdb retains in-frame clones only, with some absent. The sample has 170,000 or so clones; around half are singletons.

The chain carries TRBV19 and TRBJ2-1, with TRBD2 identical over 12 bases. This receptor was taken from a human donor with alopecia areata. Here the sequenced sample was CD8+ T cells sorted from blood, taken at week 24, from a patient treated with tofacitinib. CDR3 bases: TGTGCCAGTAGTATCCTGACTAGCGGGGGACCTCTTGAGCAGTTCTTC. It translates to CASSILTSGGPLEQFF.